This T cell receptor beta chain was observed in a study of low-dose radiotherapy and immunotherapy resistance in tumors. Study background: Each fraction for Cohort 1 was 0.5 Gy, given every 2 weeks, and the total came to 6.5 Gy. Intravenous nivolumab 240 mg every two weeks plus ipilimumab 1 mg/kg every six weeks was given to patients. One day before radiation and immunotherapy, intravenous cyclophosphamide 200 mg/m2 was administered, with this repeated every two weeks.

This clonotype was seen repeatedly, ten times or more. First-strand cDNA relied on TRAV- and TRBV-specific primers spanning alpha and beta chains. TCR amplification used roughly 18 PCR cycles, a constant-region primer and a V-primer adapter. MiXCR was run by TCRdb on the reads, yielding one entry per CDR3 protein. The sample records approximately 90,000 distinct CDR3 sequences, around 17% being singletons. The time point is: before trial treatment. Donors received nivolumab, ipilimumab, aspirin, low-dose cyclophosphamide and low-dose radiotherapy. V lost 4 bases to trimming and J lost 8 bases, with 14 bases between them. CDR1 and CDR2 from the germline V gene are MRHNA and SNTAGT. The CDR3 consists of 14 residues.

Sequences were derived from PBMCs, sampled before treatment. The J gene is TRBJ1-4, the V gene TRBV6-4; tentative D call: TRBD1 (5 bases). This receptor was obtained from a male donor with prostate cancer. CDR3 sequence reads: CASSGGVAEEKLFF. The CDR3 coding sequence is TGTGCCAGCAGTGGGGGGGTGGCGGAGGAAAAACTGTTTTTT.